The entry that follows covers one TCR beta chain sequence. Its antigen is not known. Scientists made TCR beta libraries using quantitative 5'-RACE with molecular barcodes. In TCRdb, the 5' RACE reads were re-called with MiXCR into one record per CDR3 protein. The repertoire includes roughly 440,000 distinct CDR3 sequences, roughly 18% of them detected once, and about 0.94% sits in the top ten. These data originate in a study of CD8 T cells in ankylosing spondylitis. Overall study findings and caveats: It was reported that disease-linked clones were significantly enriched in matched ankylosing spondylitis synovial fluid. Apparently characteristic of ankylosing spondylitis blood was a TCR beta motif (roughly eight highly homologous variants). Peripheral blood samples showed relatively rare disease-linked clones, and these clones were CD8+.

The CDR3 runs 13 residues. CDR1 is SNHLY and CDR2 is FYNNEI in the germline V gene. V was pared by 5 bases and J by 5 bases, with 12 bases between. The J gene is TRBJ1-2, the V gene TRBV2; possible D gene TRBD1, 5 bases. The source is a male donor with ankylosing spondylitis. Specimen: blood, either unsorted or a sorted T cell fraction (not recorded which). The DNA for the CDR3 is TGTGCCAGCAGTCCAAGACAGAGGTATGGCTACACCTTC. Amino acid sequence: CASSPRQRYGYTF.